This entry is about one TCR beta chain. This sample is drawn from a study of radiation and T cells in renal cell carcinoma. Documented time point: blood 4 weeks post-SBRT, at nephrectomy. As for treatment: 15 Gy SBRT to primary tumor, nephrectomy 4 weeks later. Nephrectomy followed 15 Gy stereotactic body radiation by 4 weeks. Serial blood draws occurred at baseline and 2 and 4 weeks post-SBRT. The tumor was a clear cell renal cell carcinoma. The table came from immunoSEQ multiplex PCR; TCRdb's copy has only in-frame clones and leaves some out. The data show some 80,000 clones, roughly 85% seen once. V shed 4 bases and J shed 5 bases, with 22 bases lying between them. The length of the CDR3 is 17 residues. Germline V lookup: CDR1 SGHDT, CDR2 YYEEEE.

Sample: blood, taken from a patient whose treatment included radiotherapy and nephrectomy. This receptor was taken from a woman aged 55-70 years with renal cell carcinoma. This rearrangement joins TRBV5-6 to TRBJ2-1; no clear D. The CDR3 DNA reads TGTGCCAGCAGCGCCGAATCTTATTATTTGTTGGACAATGAGCAGTTCTTC. Its translation is CASSAESYYLLDNEQFF. The variable domain in full, completed from reference TRBV5-6 and TRBJ2-1, reads DAGVTQSPTHLIKTRGQQVTLRCSPKSGHDTVSWYQQALGQGPQFIFQYYEEEERQRGNFPDRFSGHQFPNYSSELNVNALLLGDSALYLCASSAESYYLLDNEQFFGPGTRLTVL.